This passage covers 24 T cell receptor beta chains from one sample sequenced in a study of cytomegalovirus exposure and HLA in healthy donors. Primers: 60 Vbeta forward and 13 Jbeta reverse. TCRdb's table, derived via immunoSEQ multiplex PCR, lists solely in-frame clones and lacks some. The table shows just over 150,000 clones, with 80% to 90% occurring only once. Sample: PBMCs. All receptors derive from a man aged 50 or older in good health and CMV-seropositive.

V and J are TRBV19 and TRBJ2-7; 10 bases are shared with TRBD1. The V gene end was trimmed by 8 bases and the J gene end by 4 bases; junction bases not matched to a gene: 5. CDR3 size: 13 residues. Germline V gives CDR1 LNHDA, CDR2 SQIVND (reference sequence). CDR3 coding DNA: TGTGCCAGTGCGTGGACAGGGGGTTACGAGCAGTACTTC. Protein product: CASAWTGGYEQYF.

This chain links TRBV5-1 with TRBJ1-1; D perhaps matches TRBD1 (5 bases). Germline V gives CDR1 SGHRS, CDR2 YFSETQ. This CDR3 is 17 amino acids long. The V end lost 4 bases, the J end lost 0 bases, and 19 bases lay between the germline ends. CDR3: CASSPDSLGSMNTEAFF. The CDR3 coding sequence is TGCGCCAGCAGCCCAGACAGCCTCGGTTCCATGAACACTGAAGCTTTCTTT. Filled out from reference TRBV5-1 and TRBJ1-1, the complete variable domain reads KAGVTQTPRYLIKTRGQQVTLSCSPISGHRSVSWYQQTPGQGLQFLFEYFSETQRNKGNFPGRFSGRQFSNSRSEMNVSTLELGDSALYLCASSPDSLGSMNTEAFFGQGTRLTVV.

In its sample, this clone ranks as large. V and J are TRBV4-1 and TRBJ1-2; D gene ambiguous. The CDR3 sequence is 15 residues long. Germline CDR1 MGHRA, CDR2 YSYEKL. V gave up 3 bases and J gave up 0 bases, with 11 bases separating them. For the CDR3, the DNA is TGCGCCAGCAGCCACGAAATCTTAGCTAACTATGGCTACACCTTC. Its translation: CASSHEILANYGYTF.

This clone came up once. This chain joins TRBV27 and TRBJ1-2, with TRBD1 matching over 8 bases. Germline CDR1 and CDR2: MNHEY and SMNVEV (reference sequence). V shed 5 bases and J 8 bases; nucleotides not matched to a gene: 7. This CDR3 contains 13 residues. DNA of the CDR3: TGTGCCAGCAGTCCTAGGACAGGGAAGGGCTACACCTTC. The encoded protein is CASSPRTGKGYTF.

V gene TRBV9 combines with J gene TRBJ1-1, with D possibly matching TRBD1 (6 bases). The CDR3 has 13 residues. Germline CDR1 and CDR2: SGDLS and YYNGEE. Deletions cut 0 bases from V and 11 bases from J, with 14 bases between. CDR3 coding DNA: TGTGCCAGCAGCGTAGCGTCCAGGGGAGATGCTTTCTTT. As protein: CASSVASRGDAFF.

The V and J genes are TRBV5-4 and TRBJ2-3; no clear D. Trimming shortened V by 0 bases and J by 0 bases, and 8 bases separated the two germline ends. The CDR3 extends over 15 amino acids. Per germline, CDR1 SGHNT and CDR2 YYREEE (reference sequence). The CDR3 is CASSLGPPSTDTQYF. The CDR3 nucleotides read TGTGCCAGCAGCTTGGGGCCGCCTAGCACAGATACGCAGTATTTT.

This chain uses TRBV27 with TRBJ2-7, with TRBD2 as a possible D gene (7 bases). The V end was cut by 6 bases, the J end by 4 bases, with 13 bases between. CDR1 is MNHEY, CDR2 SMNVEV, per germline (reference sequence). This CDR3 spans 13 amino acids. The CDR3 region has the DNA TGTGCCAGCAGGGGGGCTAGCGGATACGAGCAGTACGTC. Residues: CASRGASGYEQYV.

The chain carries TRBV7-2 and TRBJ2-1; 9 nucleotides match TRBD2. The V gene end was trimmed by 3 bases and the J gene end by 10 bases; junction bases not matched to a gene: 1. Germline lookup yields CDR1 SGHTA and CDR2 FQGNSA. The CDR3 covers 12 residues. DNA for the CDR3: TGTGCCAGCAGCTTCCTAGCGGGGGAGCAGTTCTTC. It translates to CASSFLAGEQFF.

V usage is TRBV27 and J usage is TRBJ2-7; 11 bases are a match to TRBD1. The CDR3 totals 14 residues. Trimming cost V 10 bases and J 6 bases; bases outside gene matches: 11. Germline CDR1 is MNHEY and CDR2 is SMNVEV (reference sequence). For the CDR3, the DNA is TGTGCCACCTCGGGACAGGGGGGCCTCGGCGAGCAGTACTTC. Protein product: CATSGQGGLGEQYF.

This chain connects TRBV6-1 to TRBJ2-3, with a weak D call TRBD2 (5 bases). The CDR3 has 15 residues. V dropped 6 bases and J dropped 6 bases, with 19 bases sitting between them. Germline values: CDR1 MNHNS, CDR2 SASEGT. CDR3 DNA: TGTGCCAGCAGAAGATACGAGGGTTATGGGGATACGCAGTATTTT. This codes for CASRRYEGYGDTQYF.

This chain uses TRBV30 with TRBJ2-4, with D perhaps TRBD2 (6 bases). The CDR3 is 14 amino acids. Trimming took 0 bases from V and 0 from J, leaving 6 bases between them. Germline CDR1 is GTSNPN and CDR2 is SVGIG (reference sequence). DNA of the CDR3: TGTGCCTGGAGTGTACTAGCAGCCAAAAACATTCAGTACTTC. This encodes CAWSVLAAKNIQYF.

The V and J genes are TRBV5-1 and TRBJ1-3; D gene unclear. The CDR3 is 18 residues long. The V gene's germline CDR1 is SGHRS and CDR2 YFSETQ. With 2 bases removed from V and 0 bases from J, the gap between germline ends came to 18 bases. CDR3 bases: TGCGCCAGCAGCTTTAACAGCCCAAGGAAGGACTCTGGAAACACCATATATTTT. Its translation: CASSFNSPRKDSGNTIYF. Complete variable domain (other parts from reference TRBV5-1 and TRBJ1-3): KAGVTQTPRYLIKTRGQQVTLSCSPISGHRSVSWYQQTPGQGLQFLFEYFSETQRNKGNFPGRFSGRQFSNSRSEMNVSTLELGDSALYLCASSFNSPRKDSGNTIYFGEGSWLTVV.

The V gene is TRBV5-1, the J gene TRBJ2-5, with 9 bases aligning to TRBD1. Trimming cost V 3 bases and J 4 bases; bases outside gene matches: 7. This CDR3 contains 15 residues. Germline CDR1 is SGHRS and CDR2 is YFSETQ. The CDR3 loop reads CASSYTRDRAETQYF. CDR3 bases: TGCGCCAGCAGCTATACCCGGGACAGGGCAGAGACCCAGTACTTC. The full variable domain, with the rest looked up from reference TRBV5-1 and TRBJ2-5, is KAGVTQTPRYLIKTRGQQVTLSCSPISGHRSVSWYQQTPGQGLQFLFEYFSETQRNKGNFPGRFSGRQFSNSRSEMNVSTLELGDSALYLCASSYTRDRAETQYFGPGTRLLVL.

This clone was seen a handful of times. V is TRBV5-1 and J is TRBJ2-3; D is unresolved. Trimming cost V 0 bases and J 0 bases, with 8 bases left between them. Per the germline V gene, CDR1 is SGHRS and CDR2 is YFSETQ. This CDR3 region has 15 residues. CDR3 sequence reads: CASSLAITSTDTQYF. DNA of the CDR3: TGCGCCAGCAGCTTGGCAATTACTAGCACAGATACGCAGTATTTT.

This clone was recorded at least ten times. V and J are TRBV7-2 and TRBJ1-2; D possibly corresponds to TRBD1 (6 bases). The germline V and J ends were trimmed by 1 base and 2 bases, with 11 bases remaining between them. Germline V gene data show CDR1 as SGHTA and CDR2 as FQGNSA. The CDR3 has 15 amino acids. The chain's CDR3 is CASSLGAGANYGYTF. The DNA for the CDR3 is TGTGCCAGCAGCTTAGGGGCAGGGGCAAACTATGGCTACACCTTC. The variable domain in full, with the rest retrieved from reference TRBV7-2 and TRBJ1-2, is GAGVSQSPSNKVTEKGKDVELRCDPISGHTALYWYRQSLGQGLEFLIYFQGNSAPDKSGLPSDRFSAERTGGSVSTLTIQRTQQEDSAVYLCASSLGAGANYGYTFGSGTRLTVV.

V usage is TRBV6-5 and J usage is TRBJ2-3; 7 nucleotides match TRBD2. The V and J ends lost 0 bases and 1 base, in that order; junction bases with no gene match: 1. Germline CDR1 and CDR2: MNHEY and SVGAGI. CDR3 length: 15 amino acids. This chain's CDR3 is CASSYSTSGTDTQYF. In DNA, the CDR3 is TGTGCCAGCAGTTACTCTACTAGCGGCACAGATACGCAGTATTTT.

The J gene is TRBJ2-3, the V gene TRBV29-1; TRBD2 agrees at 9 bases. The CDR3 covers 14 residues. CDR1 SQVTM and CDR2 ANQGSEA come from the germline V gene. Trimming at V came to 7 bases and at J to 1 base, leaving 6 bases not matched to a gene. The CDR3 nucleotides are TGCAGCGCCGAGACTAGCGGACGCACAGATACGCAGTATTTT. As protein: CSAETSGRTDTQYF.

The chain has TRBV7-2 and TRBJ2-5; perhaps TRBD1 as D (5 bases). From germline, CDR1 is SGHTA and CDR2 FQGNSA. CDR3 length: 14 residues. V was cut by 5 bases and J by 2 bases, with 12 bases left in between. CDR3: CASSRRVLQETQYF. CDR3 nucleotides: TGTGCCAGCAGCCGCAGGGTTCTGCAAGAGACCCAGTACTTC. The whole variable domain, remainder taken from reference TRBV7-2 and TRBJ2-5, is GAGVSQSPSNKVTEKGKDVELRCDPISGHTALYWYRQSLGQGLEFLIYFQGNSAPDKSGLPSDRFSAERTGGSVSTLTIQRTQQEDSAVYLCASSRRVLQETQYFGPGTRLLVL.

This clone was counted only a few times. The rearrangement joins TRBV5-1 to TRBJ2-2, with a possible D match to TRBD1 (7 bases). Trimming left V 6 bases short and J 0 bases short, with 12 bases between. This CDR3 has 15 residues. Germline V gene data show CDR1 as SGHRS and CDR2 as YFSETQ. The CDR3 nucleotides read TGCGCCAGCACCCCAGGGGGGCCGAACACCGGGGAGCTGTTTTTT. It translates to CASTPGGPNTGELFF.

This clone has just one count. This sample includes further DNA sequences coding for the same CDR3. The rearrangement uses TRBV27 and TRBJ2-7; weak D call: TRBD1 (5 bases). Trimming pared 2 bases from V and 1 base from J, leaving 6 bases between. Germline V gene sequence: CDR1 MNHEY, CDR2 SMNVEV (reference sequence). This CDR3 spans 13 amino acids. CDR3 region: CASSLDSSYEQYF. DNA of the CDR3: TGTGCCAGCAGTTTAGACAGTTCCTACGAGCAGTACTTC.

The genes are TRBV6-1 and TRBJ1-1; D perhaps matches TRBD1 (6 bases). Germline CDR1 MNHNS, CDR2 SASEGT. V dropped 4 bases and J dropped 5 bases, with 17 bases sitting between them. The length of the CDR3 is 15 residues. The CDR3 loop is CASSVQGDGYTEAFF. The CDR3 DNA reads as TGTGCCAGCAGTGTACAGGGTGACGGGTATACTGAAGCTTTCTTT.

V and J are TRBV28 and TRBJ2-6; a weak D match, TRBD1 (6 bases). This CDR3 comprises 18 residues. CDR1 is MDHEN, CDR2 SYDVKM, per germline. V was cut by 5 bases and J by 2 bases, with 19 bases left in between. The CDR3 nucleotides read TGTGCCAGCAGTCCCCTTAGGGGGTCTCCTGCTGGGGCCAACGTCCTGACTTTC. The encoded protein is CASSPLRGSPAGANVLTF. The full variable domain, with the rest looked up from reference TRBV28 and TRBJ2-6, is DVKVTQSSRYLVKRTGEKVFLECVQDMDHENMFWYRQDPGLGLRLIYFSYDVKMKEKGDIPEGYSVSREKKERFSLILESASTNQTSMYLCASSPLRGSPAGANVLTFGAGSRLTVL.

The rearrangement uses TRBV18 and TRBJ1-2; possibly TRBD1 for D (6 bases). Looked up from germline, CDR1 is KGHSH and CDR2 is LQKENI. The CDR3 totals 17 residues. V lost 1 base, J lost 8 bases, and 23 bases lay in between. For the CDR3, the DNA is TGTGCCAGCTCACCACTGGCCAGAGGACGACTCACAGGGGGCTACACCTTC. Its translation: CASSPLARGRLTGGYTF.

The chain has TRBV7-6 and TRBJ2-6; D is unresolved. The germline gives CDR1 SGHVS, CDR2 FNYEAQ. The CDR3 length is 14 residues. V lost 0 bases and J lost 4, with 4 bases in between. As DNA, the CDR3 is TGTGCCAGCAGCTTAGCTGCGGGGGCCAACGTCCTGACTTTC. Its translation is CASSLAAGANVLTF.